Detailed here is one TCR beta chain. What it binds is not known. The CDR3 end lies 3 residues beyond the end of the read and is filled in from the germline J gene. This specimen belongs to a study of T cell clonality in common variable immunodeficiency. Overall study findings and caveats: Compared with controls, CVID subjects had fewer shared TCRbeta clones.

Per the germline V gene, CDR1 is SEHNR and CDR2 is FQNEAQ (reference sequence). This CDR3 comprises 14 residues. Trimming at V came to 3 bases and at J to 4 bases, leaving 3 bases not matched to a gene. Blood samples were heparinized, 5 to 8 ml per donor. The method was immunoSEQ multiplex PCR; TCRdb's version includes in-frame clones alone and lacks a portion of them. The sample has approximately 75,000 clones, none seen only once. This sequence joins TRBV7-9 and TRBJ2-7; 10 bases line up with TRBD2. Material: peripheral blood mononuclear cells. This sequence was found in a person aged 18 to 70 in good health. The CDR3 sequence is CASSFTSGTYEQYF. The sequenced CDR3 bases are TGTGCCAGCAGCTTCACTAGCGGGACATACGAG.